This T cell receptor (beta chain) was documented in a study of sequential checkpoint blockade in melanoma. Across the whole study: TCRbeta immunosequencing was performed on DNA from approximately 93 pretreatment melanoma tumor samples. Overall study findings and caveats: Clinical benefit was about 30 times likelier when tumor T-cell fraction and clonality increased.

Clones were sequenced by immunoSEQ multiplex PCR, and TCRdb holds only the in-frame ones, with some missing. This sample has 9,900 or so clones; around 27% occur once, and the top ten carry 20% to 30%. Details on this clone: Its antigen is still unknown.

The CDR3 totals 14 residues. Germline-derived CDR1 and CDR2 are SGHAT and FQDESV (reference sequence). V was cut by 3 bases and J by 7 bases, with 13 bases left in between. Treatment meaning: randomized to nivolumab then ipilimumab (arm A) or the reverse (arm B). The receptor was isolated from a human donor with melanoma. The material sequenced was tumor tissue (inferred from file names), taken from a patient given nivolumab and ipilimumab in sequence. The chain joins TRBV11-1 to TRBJ2-1; D might be TRBD2 (6 bases). CDR3 in DNA: TGTGCCAGCAGCTTGGGTGGGGGGAGTAATGAGCAGTTCTTC. Encoded protein: CASSLGGGSNEQFF.